This TCR beta chain emerged from a study of human T cells and chemical hapten exposure. Study context: Epicutaneous patch tests delivered 0.01% DPC to the upper back, with evaluation at 6 days.

This clonotype was observed a few times. The antigen is not known. Time point reported: pre-sensitization, week 0. Indicated treatment: therapeutic diphenylcyclopropenone sensitization with weekly scalp DPC. Unmatched junction bases numbered 6, after V lost 6 bases and J lost 13 bases. Germline V gives CDR1 SNHLY, CDR2 FYNNEI. This CDR3 spans 11 amino acids. TCRdb reanalysed the RACE reads using MiXCR and keeps one entry per CDR3 protein. The sample has more than 250,000 distinct CDR3 sequences, about 9% seen once. The study, taken as a whole, reports: Patch test score rose with PT1 expanded TCR count, significant at thresholds 8, 16 and 32, not 4. Clustering by CDR3 similarity yielded significantly more large clusters from expanded TCRs than controls. Sensitizing to DPC left TCRs with a frequency above 1 in 1000 unaltered.

This chain joins TRBV2 and TRBJ2-1; TRBD2 agrees at 7 bases. The sequence was collected from a woman aged 40 to 50 with alopecia areata. Some clones in this sample may be carry-over from other donors' samples. The sequencing used whole blood, collected in connection with sensitization to the hapten diphenylcyclopropenone (DPC). CDR3 sequence: CASSTGLEQFF. As DNA, the CDR3 is TGTGCCAGCAGCACCGGACTAGAACAGTTCTTC.